The 23 T cell receptor beta chains below were found in one sample sequenced in a study of T-cell reconstitution after alpha-beta-depleted transplantation in children. Using unique molecular identifiers, the investigators prepared the TCRbeta library. Via MiXCR, TCRdb re-called the PCR reads, giving one row per CDR3 protein. Of 490,000 or so distinct CDR3 sequences in the sample, around 12% were seen once. This sample comprised PBMCs from the stem cell graft donor, obtained from the stem cell graft. Receptors were obtained from a human donor who donated a stem cell graft to a child with combined immunodeficiency.

This sequence joins TRBV7-9 and TRBJ2-2, with D tentatively TRBD2 (7 bases). V was trimmed by 5 bases and J by 0 bases, leaving 16 bases between them. Germline V gene sequence: CDR1 SEHNR, CDR2 FQNEAQ (reference sequence). The CDR3 is 17 amino acids. The CDR3 DNA reads TGTGCCAGCAGCACCGAAGGGGGGGGTGCGAACACCGGGGAGCTGTTTTTT. Encoded protein: CASSTEGGGANTGELFF.

This clonotype was recorded at least ten times. The V call is TRBV12-3 or TRBV12-4, the J call TRBJ2-7, with 15 bases that match TRBD2. CDR3 length: 17 amino acids. Trimming removed 4 bases from V and 9 bases from J; junction bases left unmatched: 13. CDR3 DNA sequence: TGTGCCAGCAGTTCCCCGGGACTAGCGGGGGGATCTGCGGTGCAGTACTTC. As protein: CASSSPGLAGGSAVQYF.

The chain employs TRBV7-8 and TRBJ2-3; 8 positions match TRBD1. CDR1 and CDR2 (germline): SGHVS, FQNEAQ. The junction had 3 bases not matched to a gene; V was cut back by 0 bases and J by 1 base. CDR3 size: 16 residues. The CDR3 DNA sequence: TGTGCCAGCAGCTTAGCTTGGGACAGGCGCACAGATACGCAGTATTTT. Translation: CASSLAWDRRTDTQYF.

The J gene is TRBJ2-1, the V gene TRBV29-1, with 7 bases aligning to TRBD1. J was trimmed by 6 bases and V by 0 bases; bases with no gene match: 5. Germline lookup yields CDR1 SQVTM and CDR2 ANQGSEA. This CDR3 has 14 residues. CDR3 in DNA: TGCAGCGTTGAAGACCCGACAGGGTTCAATGAGCAGTTCTTC. Protein product: CSVEDPTGFNEQFF.

The chain employs TRBV24-1 and TRBJ2-5, with D unclear. V shed 6 bases and J shed 5 bases, with 12 bases lying between them. Per germline, CDR1 KGHDR and CDR2 SFDVKD. This CDR3 spans 13 amino acids. The CDR3 loop reads CATSSVIGETQYF. DNA for the CDR3: TGTGCCACCAGTTCTGTAATCGGGGAGACCCAGTACTTC.

This clonotype was seen more than once but under ten times. The chain combines TRBV7-2 with TRBJ1-2; D may be TRBD1 (6 bases). Germline CDR1 SGHTA, CDR2 FQGNSA. The V end lost 5 bases, the J end lost 4 bases, and 11 bases lay between the germline ends. This CDR3 contains 13 residues. The CDR3 nucleotides read TGTGCCAGCAGCAGAGGGGGGGGCTATGGCTACACCTTC. It is translated as CASSRGGGYGYTF.

This clonotype turned up a few times. The chain carries TRBV5-4 and TRBJ2-7; 8 bases fit TRBD1. Germline V gene sequence: CDR1 SGHNT, CDR2 YYREEE (reference sequence). This CDR3 has 14 amino acids. V was pared by 3 bases and J by 5 bases, with 7 bases of the junction left unmatched. The CDR3 DNA reads as TGTGCCAGCAGCTCCGGACAGGGAAAGGACGAGCAGTACTTC. This gives the protein CASSSGQGKDEQYF. Looking up the rest from reference TRBV5-4 and TRBJ2-7 gives the full variable domain: ETGVTQSPTHLIKTRGQQVTLRCSSQSGHNTVSWYQQALGQGPQFIFQYYREEENGRGNFPPRFSGLQFPNYSSELNVNALELDDSALYLCASSSGQGKDEQYFGPGTRLTVT.

This clonotype was seen ten or more times. The V call is TRBV12-3 or TRBV12-4, the J call TRBJ2-5; 8 nucleotides agree with TRBD2. The CDR3 length is 15 residues. The V and J ends lost 8 bases and 1 base, in that order; junction bases with no gene match: 9. The CDR3 sequence is CASPWLAGIQETQYF. For the CDR3, the DNA is TGTGCCAGCCCTTGGTTAGCGGGGATCCAAGAGACCCAGTACTTC.

The rearrangement links TRBV29-1 to TRBJ1-2, with D hard to call. This CDR3 contains 13 residues. Trimming removed 2 bases from V and 4 bases from J, with 11 bases in between. Germline CDR1 reads SQVTM; CDR2 reads ANQGSEA. Here the CDR3 DNA reads TGCAGCGTTGAATCCGGAGATCTCTATGGCTACACCTTC. Protein: CSVESGDLYGYTF.

The chain recombines TRBV11-1 with TRBJ1-3; D gene unclear. Trimming took 5 bases from V and 4 from J, leaving 18 bases between them. Germline loops: CDR1 SGHAT, CDR2 FQDESV (reference sequence). The CDR3 totals 16 residues. Written as DNA, the CDR3 is TGTGCCAGCAGCCACCTACCCCACAGTATCGGAAACACCATATATTTT. Its protein product is CASSHLPHSIGNTIYF.

CDR3 amino acids: CSVEWGRGTDTQYF. In nucleotides, the CDR3 is TGCAGCGTTGAGTGGGGCCGAGGCACAGATACGCAGTATTTT. This chain links TRBV29-1 with TRBJ2-3; a weak D match, TRBD1 (5 bases). Germline CDR1 and CDR2: SQVTM and ANQGSEA. V dropped 3 bases and J dropped 1 base, with 11 bases sitting between them. The CDR3 covers 14 residues.

This clonotype was seen a few times. V gene TRBV12-3 or TRBV12-4 combines with J gene TRBJ2-7; TRBD2 agrees at 14 bases. The V and J ends lost 1 base and 7 bases, in that order; junction bases with no gene match: 6. The CDR3 sequence is 16 residues long. CDR3 DNA: TGTGCCAGCAGTTTAGGACTAGCGGGAGGGCCAAAGGAGCAGTACTTC. It yields the protein CASSLGLAGGPKEQYF.

This clonotype was counted at least ten times. CDR3: CASSWGLAGTSNTGELFF. The DNA for the CDR3 is TGCGCCAGCAGCTGGGGACTAGCGGGAACCTCGAACACCGGGGAGCTGTTTTTT. V and J are TRBV5-1 and TRBJ2-2; 13 bases are a match to TRBD2. The germline V gene encodes CDR1 SGHRS and CDR2 YFSETQ. The CDR3 is 18 residues long. The ends lost 3 bases at V and 0 bases at J; junction bases unmatched: 5. The full variable domain, completed using reference TRBV5-1 and TRBJ2-2, is KAGVTQTPRYLIKTRGQQVTLSCSPISGHRSVSWYQQTPGQGLQFLFEYFSETQRNKGNFPGRFSGRQFSNSRSEMNVSTLELGDSALYLCASSWGLAGTSNTGELFFGEGSRLTVL.

DNA for the CDR3: TGCGCCAGCAGCCCAGAGGGACTAGCGGGAGGGTACAATGAGCAGTTCTTC. Its protein product is CASSPEGLAGGYNEQFF. The rearrangement uses TRBV4-3 and TRBJ2-1, with 16 bases that match TRBD2. Germline lookup yields CDR1 LGHNA and CDR2 YSLEER. The CDR3 is made up of 17 amino acids. V was pared by 4 bases and J by 4 bases, with 4 bases of the junction left unmatched.

This clonotype was counted only a few times. This chain links TRBV7-2 with TRBJ2-6, with no clear D. V was pared by 3 bases and J by 1 base, with 13 bases between. Germline V gene data show CDR1 as SGHTA and CDR2 as FQGNSA. The CDR3 has 17 amino acids. The CDR3 spells CASSLDNKGSGANVLTF. The CDR3 region has the DNA TGTGCCAGCAGCTTGGATAATAAGGGATCTGGGGCCAACGTCCTGACTTTC.

V usage is TRBV7-9 and J usage is TRBJ1-1; D ambiguous. Germline-derived CDR1 and CDR2 are SEHNR and FQNEAQ (reference sequence). Trimming left V 2 bases short and J 4 bases short, with 11 bases between. The CDR3 has 14 residues. The CDR3 loop is CASSLTGLVTEAFF. CDR3 sequence (DNA): TGTGCCAGCAGCTTAACGGGGTTGGTCACTGAAGCTTTCTTT.

This clonotype has ten or more counts. This rearrangement joins TRBV18 to TRBJ2-3; D not certain. V was trimmed by 8 bases and J by 1 base, leaving 7 bases between them. The CDR3 is made up of 12 amino acids. Germline loops: CDR1 KGHSH, CDR2 LQKENI. The CDR3 DNA reads TGTGCCAGCAGCCCCCGCACAGATACGCAGTATTTT. Translating gives CASSPRTDTQYF.

Points on this clonotype: Being one base from a much bigger clone, this may be a read error. In nucleotides, the CDR3 is TGTGCCGGCAGTTTGACTTCGGTAGGTGAATATGGCTACACCTTC. It specifies CAGSLTSVGEYGYTF. This chain connects TRBV12-3 or TRBV12-4 to TRBJ1-2; D not resolved. This CDR3 is built from 15 residues.

V and J are TRBV7-8 and TRBJ2-1; possible D gene TRBD1, 5 bases. Between the trimmed V and J ends, which lost 6 bases and 5 bases, there was a span of 8 bases. Germline V gene lookup returns CDR1 SGHVS and CDR2 FQNEAQ. CDR3 length: 12 amino acids. The CDR3 region is CASSKGHNEQFF. In DNA, the CDR3 is TGTGCCAGCAGTAAGGGGCACAATGAGCAGTTCTTC.

This clonotype was counted a few times. The rearrangement uses TRBV7-8 and TRBJ2-1; 14 nucleotides line up with TRBD2. V was pared by 5 bases and J by 12 bases, with 9 bases of the junction left unmatched. The germline V gene encodes CDR1 SGHVS and CDR2 FQNEAQ. The CDR3 has 15 residues. The CDR3 coding sequence is TGTGCCAGCAGCAACCCGGGACTAGCGGGAGTAGGGCAGTTCTTC. Amino acid sequence: CASSNPGLAGVGQFF.

This chain joins TRBV6-5 and TRBJ1-2; D is undetermined. This CDR3 spans 16 amino acids. Germline CDR1 and CDR2: MNHEY and SVGAGI. Deletions cut 4 bases from V and 6 bases from J, with 21 bases between. For the CDR3, the DNA is TGTGCCAGCAGTTCAAACGAGATTGGAGGGATGGATGGCTACACCTTC. This gives the protein CASSSNEIGGMDGYTF.

This clonotype turned up a few times. V is TRBV7-8 and J is TRBJ2-3; D not certain. CDR1 and CDR2 from the germline V gene are SGHVS and FQNEAQ. The CDR3 is 15 residues long. V was shortened by 3 bases and J by 4 bases, with 14 bases between the two germline ends. The chain's CDR3 is CASSFPRTAADTQYF. The CDR3 nucleotides read TGTGCCAGCAGCTTCCCCCGCACGGCGGCAGATACGCAGTATTTT.

This clonotype was picked up many times. The chain is built from TRBV6-5 and TRBJ2-7, with 11 bases matching TRBD1. The J segment lost 5 bases and the V segment lost 4 bases, leaving 7 bases of the junction unmatched. This CDR3 has 15 amino acids. Germline values: CDR1 MNHEY, CDR2 SVGAGI. Written as DNA, the CDR3 is TGTGCCAGCAGTTGGGGACAGGGGGGTAGAAACGAGCAGTACTTC. Translating gives CASSWGQGGRNEQYF.